Described below is a single T cell receptor beta chain sequence and its context. This clonotype has at least ten counts. No antigen is known for it. Per-base quality was not reported, and no clone a single base away is much larger than it. Based on the germline V gene, the CDR1 and CDR2 sequences are SGHDT and YYEEEE. V gives up 4 bases and J gives up 0 bases, and the segment between their germline ends measures 7 bases. The CDR3 numbers 14 residues from cysteine through phenylalanine. Just CDR3 DNA is preserved here, 42 bases in frame from base 1. The method was 5' RACE. Sequenced using an Illumina HiSeq 2500. A second PCR of roughly 6 to 12 cycles was run with a J-beta primer mix and a sample-barcoded 5' primer. Each TCR beta cDNA molecule received a unique molecular identifier from a template-switch 5' adaptor carrying 12 random nucleotides. At least 2.5 million CDR3-containing paired-end reads were obtained from each sample. The Mint cDNA synthesis kit, primed by a TRBC-specific oligonucleotide, was used to synthesize first-strand cDNA from all RNA. Following uracil-DNA glycosylase treatment, all cDNA underwent a first 18-cycle PCR with the universal primers M1SS and BC2_uni_R. Under the source paper's analysis protocol: For normalization, 1 million high-quality reads, each with a distinct molecular identifier, were randomly selected from each sample. Instead of being binned into consensus sequences, reads that shared molecular identifiers were thrown out. MiTCR, with a Q25 quality threshold and the strictest error-elimination algorithm, was used for CDR3 identification, clonotype clustering and error correction. A nonparametric unseen species model with Euler transformation was used to estimate a lower bound on total TCR beta diversity. TCRdb reanalyzed the raw reads on its own, using fastp at Q25 for trimming and MiXCR for clone calling, and kept in-frame beta chains. Rows matching on CDR3 protein sequence are summarized as one entry with the most common DNA and genes. What appears here as the V and J calls and clone size reflects TCRdb's work, not the paper's. Here the sample has around 320,000 distinct CDR3 sequences; 25% to 30% occur a single time. In total, the top ten clones hold around 29% of the sample.

The 39 donors, aged about 6 to 95 years, were systemically healthy Caucasian individuals from Russia. Each donor gave 8.5 to 10 milliliters of peripheral blood, collected into EDTA-treated Vacutainer tubes. PBMCs were isolated by Ficoll-Paque density-gradient centrifugation, with at least 7 million obtained per sample. Total RNA, at least 5 micrograms per sample, was extracted from PBMCs with Trizol reagent. The percentages of naive CD45RAhigh/CD27high T cells were determined by flow cytometry on a PBMC aliquot from every donor. This specimen belongs to a study of blood T cells in healthy people across ages (dated by TCRdb to the mid-2010s). About the study as a whole: Template switching captured roughly one uniquely barcoded TCR beta cDNA molecule per two T cells in model experiments. Using deep sequencing normalized with unique cDNA molecular identifiers, the study measured how TCR beta repertoire diversity changes with age. To avoid experimental bias, donors of different ages were distributed randomly across sequencing lanes. Two additional independent replicas of 1 million unique cDNA reads from the same blood draw were analyzed for two donors (one aged 18 to 29 and one aged 80 or older). The donors were divided into four age groups: young (average around 15 years), middle-aged (around 41), aged (around 59) and long-lived (around 80).

Overall study results and their limits: Total diversity estimates from one million sequenced T cells were considered lower bounds and underestimates. Because the CMV infection status of the donors was unknown, age-related changes in expanded clonotypes may potentially have been confounded. Compared with the aged group, the long-lived group had more naive CD4+ T cells, fewer expanded clones and increased TCR diversity, a pattern suggesting age selection. As age increased, observed TCR beta diversity per million T cells dropped in a roughly linear way, and a significant reduction was already evident by age roughly 36. Conclusive comparison of naive and antigen-experienced compartments was prevented by the profiling of bulk unsorted PBMCs. The percentage of naive T cells measured by flow cytometry correlated strongly with observed TCR beta diversity.

Sequenced sample: blood. The rearranged chain carries TRBV5-6 and TRBJ1-4; the D gene cannot be named for sure. This TCR was sampled from a woman in her 70s in good health. The CDR3 corresponds to CASSMIATNEKLFF. At the DNA level, the sequence is TGTGCCAGCAGCATGATTGCAACTAATGAAAAACTGTTTTTT. When the CDR3 is completed using the reference TRBV5-6 and TRBJ1-4 genes on either side, the full variable domain is DAGVTQSPTHLIKTRGQQVTLRCSPKSGHDTVSWYQQALGQGPQFIFQYYEEEERQRGNFPDRFSGHQFPNYSSELNVNALLLGDSALYLCASSMIATNEKLFFGSGTQLSVL.